This TCR beta chain was captured in a study of T cell responses to AZD1222 COVID-19 vaccine. The CDR3 is 14 residues long. V dropped 0 bases and J dropped 0 bases, with 3 bases sitting between them. CDR1 SGDLS and CDR2 YYNGEE come from the germline V gene. The data were produced by immunoSEQ multiplex PCR, yet TCRdb's version contains in-frame clones alone and is incomplete. The sample includes 150,000 to 160,000 clones, around 87% of them seen just once. Study-level findings and limits: A reported finding is that nearly half of spike-specific TCRs target unmutated variant regions. Spike was spanned by vaccine-associated CD4 TCRs, which were dominant at 160-218 and 743-854. Sampled repertoires all dated from after the peak T cell response.

This clone has a count of ten or more. Its antigen is not known. Second doses were pooled across both intervals (about 4 or about 12 weeks). The material sequenced was peripheral blood, taken 28 days after the second AZD1222 dose. The clonotype comes from an adult who received the AZD1222 COVID-19 vaccine. The chain employs TRBV9 and TRBJ2-2; no clear D gene. In DNA, the CDR3 is TGTGCCAGCAGCGTAGCAGCGAACACCGGGGAGCTGTTTTTT. This codes for CASSVAANTGELFF.